This TCR beta chain was captured in a study of CD4 and CD8 cells across lung adenocarcinoma regions. MiXCR, applied by TCRdb to the PCR reads, yields one record per CDR3 protein. The sample comprises approximately 11,000 distinct CDR3 sequences, about 61% of which are singletons, and roughly 90% rests with the top ten. Donors had localized lung adenocarcinoma, a non-small cell lung cancer. This CDR3 is built from 15 residues. The germline gives CDR1 WSHSY, CDR2 SAAADI. The material sequenced was CD8+ T cells from the margin of a lung tumor. The rearrangement joins TRBV10-2 to TRBJ2-1; 7 positions agree with TRBD2. The tail of the sequence fits TRBJ2-7 better, so the J call may be wrong. The clonotype comes from a male donor with lung adenocarcinoma. The CD4 and CD8 labels of this study may be unreliable. The CDR3 DNA reads TGCGCCAGCAGTGACCCGGGACTAAGTATCCACGAGCAGTACTTC. Amino acid sequence: CASSDPGLSIHEQYF.